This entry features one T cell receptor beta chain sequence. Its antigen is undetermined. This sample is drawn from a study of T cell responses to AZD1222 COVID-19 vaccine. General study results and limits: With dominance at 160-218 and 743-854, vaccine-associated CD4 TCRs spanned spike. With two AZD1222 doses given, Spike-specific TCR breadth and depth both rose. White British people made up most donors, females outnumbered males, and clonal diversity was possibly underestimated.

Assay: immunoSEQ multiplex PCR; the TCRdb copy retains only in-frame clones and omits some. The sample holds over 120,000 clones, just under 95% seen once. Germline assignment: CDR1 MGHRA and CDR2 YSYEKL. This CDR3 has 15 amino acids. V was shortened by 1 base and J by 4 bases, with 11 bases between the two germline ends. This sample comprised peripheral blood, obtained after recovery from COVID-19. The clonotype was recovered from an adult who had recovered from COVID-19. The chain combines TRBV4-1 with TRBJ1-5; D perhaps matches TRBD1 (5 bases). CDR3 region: CASSQGPGRNQPQHF. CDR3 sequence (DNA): TGCGCCAGCAGCCAAGGCCCAGGGCGGAATCAGCCCCAGCATTTT.